This entry features one T cell receptor (beta chain) sequence. Its specificity is not known. TCRdb re-analysed the 5' RACE reads in MiXCR, keeping a single row per CDR3 protein. The table records 610,000 or so distinct CDR3 sequences, approximately 13% of them present only once. The sample belongs to a study of T cells after yellow fever vaccination. Overall study context: Any fraction with a low cell number was prepared using SMART-Seq v4 Ultra Low Input. Study-wide results and limits: The study noted that FACS-sorted repertoires could contain abundant clonotypes contaminating from the bulk population.

The sequence derives from a man younger than 45 who received the YFV17D yellow fever vaccine. This sample comprised PBMCs, obtained on the day of the yellow fever booster vaccination.

CDR3 DNA sequence: TGCGCCAGCAGCCCAGGGGAAGACCCCTCCTACGAGCAGTACTTC. Translation: CASSPGEDPSYEQYF. This chain connects TRBV5-1 to TRBJ2-7; D possibly corresponds to TRBD1 (6 bases). Germline V CDR1 and CDR2: SGHRS, YFSETQ. CDR3 size: 15 residues. Deletions cut 4 bases from V and 0 bases from J, with 14 bases between.